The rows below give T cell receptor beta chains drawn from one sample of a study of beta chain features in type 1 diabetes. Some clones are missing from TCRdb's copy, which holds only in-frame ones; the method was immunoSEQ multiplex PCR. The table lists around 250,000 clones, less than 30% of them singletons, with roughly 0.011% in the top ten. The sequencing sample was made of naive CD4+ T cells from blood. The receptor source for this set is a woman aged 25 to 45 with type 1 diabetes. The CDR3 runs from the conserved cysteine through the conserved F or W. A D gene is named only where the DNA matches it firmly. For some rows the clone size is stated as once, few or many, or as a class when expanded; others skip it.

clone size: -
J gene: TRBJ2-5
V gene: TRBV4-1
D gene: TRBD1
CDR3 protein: CASSRPSGTGGSGQTQYF
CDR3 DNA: TGCGCCAGCAGCCGACCCTCCGGGACAGGGGGTTCGGGACAGACCCAGTACTTC

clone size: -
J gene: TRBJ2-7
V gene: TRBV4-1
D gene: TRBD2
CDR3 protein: CASSQTGLAINEQYF
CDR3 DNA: TGCGCCAGCAGCCAAACGGGACTAGCAATAAACGAGCAGTACTTC

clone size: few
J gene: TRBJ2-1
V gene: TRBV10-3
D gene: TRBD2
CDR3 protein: CASDAGSGRNEQFF
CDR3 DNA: TGTGCCAGCGACGCGGGGAGCGGGAGGAATGAGCAGTTCTTC

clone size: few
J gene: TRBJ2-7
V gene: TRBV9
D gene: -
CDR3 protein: CASSDEGLGEQYF
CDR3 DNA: TGTGCCAGCAGCGACGAGGGACTCGGCGAGCAGTACTTC

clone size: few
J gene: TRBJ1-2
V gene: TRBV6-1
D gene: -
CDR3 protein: CASSENRERSYTF
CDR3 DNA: TGTGCCAGCAGTGAAAACAGGGAACGGAGCTACACCTTC

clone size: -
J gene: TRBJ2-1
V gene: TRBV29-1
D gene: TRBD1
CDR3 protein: CSVAGTGAYNEQFF
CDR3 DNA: TGCAGCGTCGCCGGGACAGGGGCCTACAATGAGCAGTTCTTC

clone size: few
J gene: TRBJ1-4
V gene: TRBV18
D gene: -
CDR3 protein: CASSLTAPEKLFF
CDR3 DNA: TGTGCCAGCTCACTGACTGCCCCCGAAAAACTGTTTTTT

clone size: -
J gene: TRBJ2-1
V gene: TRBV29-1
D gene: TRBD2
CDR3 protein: CSGRLADTYNEQFF
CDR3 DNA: TGCAGCGGGAGACTAGCGGATACCTACAATGAGCAGTTCTTC

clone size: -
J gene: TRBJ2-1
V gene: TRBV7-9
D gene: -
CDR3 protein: CASSYRSSYNEQFF
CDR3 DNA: TGTGCCAGCAGCTATAGGAGCTCCTACAATGAGCAGTTCTTC

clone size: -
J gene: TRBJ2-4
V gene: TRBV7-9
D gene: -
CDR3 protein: CASSYSGNIQYF
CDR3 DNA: TGTGCCAGCAGCTATTCAGGAAACATTCAGTACTTC

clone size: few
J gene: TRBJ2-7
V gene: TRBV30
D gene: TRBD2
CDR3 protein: CAWMKPWTSGIYEQYF
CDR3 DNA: TGTGCCTGGATGAAACCCTGGACTAGCGGAATCTACGAGCAGTACTTC

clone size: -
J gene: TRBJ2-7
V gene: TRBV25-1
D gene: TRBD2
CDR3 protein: CASSEPGLAKHEQYF
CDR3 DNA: TGTGCCAGCAGTGAACCCGGACTAGCGAAGCACGAGCAGTACTTC

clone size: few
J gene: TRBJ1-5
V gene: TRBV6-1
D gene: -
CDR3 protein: CASSELGGYQPQHF
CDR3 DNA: TGTGCCAGCTCTGAACTCGGGGGATATCAGCCCCAGCATTTT

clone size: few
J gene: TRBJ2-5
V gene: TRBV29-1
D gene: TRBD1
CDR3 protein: CSASGGEETQYF
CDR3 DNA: TGCAGCGCCTCAGGGGGCGAAGAGACCCAGTACTTC

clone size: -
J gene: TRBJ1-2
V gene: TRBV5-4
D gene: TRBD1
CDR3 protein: CASSTDRDRGREDGYTF
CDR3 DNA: TGTGCCAGCAGCACCGACCGGGACAGGGGGCGTGAGGATGGCTACACCTTC

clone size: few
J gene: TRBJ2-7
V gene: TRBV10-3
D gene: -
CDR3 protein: CAISERGHEQYF
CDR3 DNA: TGTGCCATCAGTGAGAGGGGCCACGAGCAGTACTTC

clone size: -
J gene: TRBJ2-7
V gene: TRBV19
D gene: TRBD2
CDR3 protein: CASSASSGRGDYEQYF
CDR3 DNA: TGTGCCAGTAGTGCGAGTTCGGGACGGGGGGACTACGAGCAGTACTTC

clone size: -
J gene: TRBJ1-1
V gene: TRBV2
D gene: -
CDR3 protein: CASSGLGGPEAFF
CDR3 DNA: TGTGCCAGCTCGGGGTTGGGGGGTCCTGAAGCTTTCTTT

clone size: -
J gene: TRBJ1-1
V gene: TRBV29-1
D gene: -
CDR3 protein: CSVAFDRLNTEAFF
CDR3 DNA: TGCAGCGTTGCATTTGACAGATTGAACACTGAAGCTTTCTTT

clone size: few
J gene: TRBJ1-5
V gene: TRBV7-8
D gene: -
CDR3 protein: CASSQGRFNQPQHF
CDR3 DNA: TGTGCCAGCAGCCAAGGGAGGTTCAATCAGCCCCAGCATTTT

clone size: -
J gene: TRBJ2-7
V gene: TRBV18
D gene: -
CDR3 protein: CASSLVEGSYEQYF
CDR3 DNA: TGTGCCAGCTCACTTGTAGAAGGGAGCTACGAGCAGTACTTC

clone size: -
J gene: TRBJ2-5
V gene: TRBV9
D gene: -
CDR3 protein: CASSVERGKQETQYF
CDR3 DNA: TGTGCCAGCAGCGTAGAACGGGGAAAGCAAGAGACCCAGTACTTC

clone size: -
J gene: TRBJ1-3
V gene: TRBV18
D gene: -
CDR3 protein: CASSPRDSGNTIYF
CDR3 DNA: TGTGCCAGCTCACCTCGGGATTCTGGAAACACCATATATTTT

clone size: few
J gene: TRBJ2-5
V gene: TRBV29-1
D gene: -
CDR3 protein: CSLEEPNANHLYQETQYF
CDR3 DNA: TGCAGCCTTGAGGAGCCAAACGCTAACCACCTGTACCAAGAGACCCAGTACTTC

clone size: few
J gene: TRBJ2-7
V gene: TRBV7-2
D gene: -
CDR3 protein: CASSGDSYEQYF
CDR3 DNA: TGTGCCAGCAGCGGAGACTCCTACGAGCAGTACTTC

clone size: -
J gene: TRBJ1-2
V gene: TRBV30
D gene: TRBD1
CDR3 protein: CAGRTGGLANYGYTF
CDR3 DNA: TGTGCCGGGCGAACAGGGGGCCTCGCTAACTATGGCTACACCTTC

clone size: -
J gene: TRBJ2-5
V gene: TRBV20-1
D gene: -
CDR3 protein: CSAEKQETQYF
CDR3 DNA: TGCAGTGCCGAGAAACAAGAGACCCAGTACTTC

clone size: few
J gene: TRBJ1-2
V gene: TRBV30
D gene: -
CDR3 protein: CAWRVFRTSNYGYTF
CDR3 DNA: TGTGCCTGGAGAGTATTTAGGACATCCAACTATGGCTACACCTTC

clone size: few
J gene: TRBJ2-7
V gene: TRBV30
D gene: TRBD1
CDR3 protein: CAWSSQGAGEQYF
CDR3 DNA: TGTGCCTGGAGTTCACAGGGGGCGGGCGAGCAGTACTTC

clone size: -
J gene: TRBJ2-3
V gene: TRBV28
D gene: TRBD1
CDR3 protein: CASSPGTGSTDTQYF
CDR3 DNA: TGTGCCAGCAGTCCCGGGACAGGGAGCACAGATACGCAGTATTTT

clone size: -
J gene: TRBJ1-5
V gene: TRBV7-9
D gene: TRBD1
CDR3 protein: CASSDGQGVNQPQHF
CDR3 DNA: TGTGCCAGCAGCGATGGACAGGGGGTGAATCAGCCCCAGCATTTT

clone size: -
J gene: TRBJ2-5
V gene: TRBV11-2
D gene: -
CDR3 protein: CASSFGRQETQYF
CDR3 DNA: TGTGCCAGCAGCTTTGGCAGACAAGAGACCCAGTACTTC

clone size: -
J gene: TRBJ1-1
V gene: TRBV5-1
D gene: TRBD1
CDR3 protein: CASSLDREAFF
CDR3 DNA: TGCGCCAGCAGCCTCGACAGGGAGGCTTTCTTT

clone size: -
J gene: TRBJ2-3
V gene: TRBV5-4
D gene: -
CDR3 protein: CASSWGRTYSTDTQYF
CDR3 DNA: TGTGCCAGCAGCTGGGGGAGGACTTATAGCACAGATACGCAGTATTTT

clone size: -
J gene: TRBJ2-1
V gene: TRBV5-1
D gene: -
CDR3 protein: CASRQSLDEQFF
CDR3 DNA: TGCGCCAGCAGACAATCTCTCGATGAGCAGTTCTTC

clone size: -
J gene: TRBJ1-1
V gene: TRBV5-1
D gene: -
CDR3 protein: CASSLALNTEAFF
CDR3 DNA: TGCGCCAGCAGCTTGGCCTTGAACACTGAAGCTTTCTTT

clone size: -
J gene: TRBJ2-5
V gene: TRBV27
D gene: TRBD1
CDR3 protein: CASSSYGTVRQETQYF
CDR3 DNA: TGTGCCAGCAGTTCCTACGGGACAGTACGCCAAGAGACCCAGTACTTC